This entry lists 3 T cell receptor beta chains sequenced from one sample in a study of shared clonotypes between healthy human individuals. Measured with immunoSEQ multiplex PCR; TCRdb has only the in-frame clones, and not every one. The table has approximately 2.5 million clones, 85% to 95% seen once. The sequenced sample was naive CD4+ T cells sorted from blood. The subset was: CD45RA+ positively selected. The source is a man aged 18 to 29 in good health.

The sample holds one count of this clone. The rearrangement joins TRBV7-9 to TRBJ1-4, with a possible D match to TRBD1 (5 bases). V lost 5 bases to trimming and J lost 0 bases, with 10 bases between them. CDR3 size: 15 residues. Germline V gives CDR1 SEHNR, CDR2 FQNEAQ (reference sequence). This CDR3 is CASSHWTTTNEKLFF. The CDR3 DNA sequence: TGTGCCAGCAGCCATTGGACAACAACTAATGAAAAACTGTTTTTT.

The genes are TRBV12-5 and TRBJ2-5; D is possibly TRBD1 (6 bases). The CDR3 has 16 amino acids. V gave up 1 base and J gave up 1 base, with 13 bases separating them. Germline V gene sequence: CDR1 LGHNT, CDR2 FRNRAP. For the CDR3, the DNA is TGTGCTAGTGGTTTGGCTGGGGGCAGCCGCCAAGAGACCCAGTACTTC. Translated: CASGLAGGSRQETQYF. Complete variable domain (other parts from reference TRBV12-5 and TRBJ2-5): DARVTQTPRHKVTEMGQEVTMRCQPILGHNTVFWYRQTMMQGLELLAYFRNRAPLDDSGMPKDRFSAEMPDATLATLKIQPSEPRDSAVYFCASGLAGGSRQETQYFGPGTRLLVL.

This clone was found once. The chain employs TRBV28 and TRBJ1-4; tentatively, D is TRBD1 (5 bases). V was pared by 2 bases and J by 0 bases, with 10 bases between. Germline-derived CDR1 and CDR2 are MDHEN and SYDVKM. The CDR3 covers 16 residues. The CDR3 DNA follows: TGTGCCAGCAGTTTAGGGCGGGGGTCAACTAATGAAAAACTGTTTTTT. Its translation: CASSLGRGSTNEKLFF.